The subject of this entry is one T cell receptor (beta chain). This sample is drawn from a study of chemoradiotherapy in HPV16-positive cancers. The data were produced by immunoSEQ multiplex PCR, yet TCRdb's version contains in-frame clones alone and is incomplete. The sample consists of roughly 32,000 clones, roughly 87% of them appearing once. Germline V gives CDR1 SGHRS, CDR2 YFSETQ. V dropped 0 bases and J dropped 8 bases, with 11 bases sitting between them. The CDR3 covers 14 residues. V usage is TRBV5-1 and J usage is TRBJ1-4, with D uncertain. The sample consisted of blood, taken from a patient who underwent chemoradiotherapy. The TCR sequence derives from a human donor with HPV-associated anogenital cancer. CDR3: CASSLAGVTEKLFF. The CDR3 DNA follows: TGCGCCAGCAGCTTGGCTGGGGTGACAGAAAAACTGTTTTTT.